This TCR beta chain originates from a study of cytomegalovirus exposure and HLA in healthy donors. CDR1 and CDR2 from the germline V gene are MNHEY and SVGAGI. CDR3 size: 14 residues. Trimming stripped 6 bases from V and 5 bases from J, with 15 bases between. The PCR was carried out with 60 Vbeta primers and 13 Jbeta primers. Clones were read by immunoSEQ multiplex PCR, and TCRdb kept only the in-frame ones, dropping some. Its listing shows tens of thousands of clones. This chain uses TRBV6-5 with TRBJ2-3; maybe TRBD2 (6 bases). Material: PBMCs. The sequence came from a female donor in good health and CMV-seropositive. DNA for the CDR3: TGTGCCAGCAGCAGACTAGGTTACAAAGATACGCAGTATTTT. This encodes CASSRLGYKDTQYF.